The T cell receptor (beta chain) under discussion was sequenced for a study of CD8 T cells in Susac syndrome. Sequencing of TCR beta was performed on blood CD8+ and CD4+ T cells. The TEMRA cells underwent FACS enrichment, while the CD8+ and CD4+ T cells underwent negative isolation. Germline V gene sequence: CDR1 MGHDK, CDR2 SYGVNS. The CDR3 is 16 residues long. Unmatched junction bases numbered 9, after V lost 5 bases and J lost 1 base. A quantity of about 0.5 to 1 ug RNA underwent reverse transcription using random hexamers. TCRdb re-derived calls from the immunoSEQ multiplex PCR reads in MiXCR, one entry per CDR3 protein. The sample gives about 130,000 distinct CDR3 sequences, around 94% of which show up once; around 0.2% is in the top ten.

The chain links TRBV25-1 to TRBJ2-7; 9 positions agree with TRBD2. This clonotype was obtained from a human donor with Susac syndrome. The sequencing input was CD8+ T cells from PBMCs. For the CDR3, the DNA is TGTGCCAGCAGTCACGAGGGCGGGGGGGGATCCTACGAGCAGTACTTC. Residues: CASSHEGGGGSYEQYF.